The subject of this entry is one TCR beta chain. This specimen comes from a study of CD8 T cells in Susac syndrome. TEMRA cells were enriched by FACS, while CD8+ and CD4+ T cells were obtained through a negative isolation that was performed magnetically. Reverse transcription of about 0.5 to 1 ug RNA used random hexamers. TCRdb analysed the immunoSEQ multiplex PCR reads with MiXCR anew, one entry per CDR3 protein. The sample consists of 160,000 or so distinct CDR3 sequences, 95% to 96% of them appearing once. The germline V and J ends were trimmed by 1 base and 4 bases, with 10 bases remaining between them. Germline assignment: CDR1 MNHEY and CDR2 SMNVEV (reference sequence). The CDR3 extends over 14 amino acids.

Sequencing was done on a sample of CD8+ T cells from PBMCs. V is TRBV27 and J is TRBJ1-1; D gene uncertain. This TCR came from a human donor with multiple sclerosis. In DNA form, the CDR3 reads TGTGCCAGCAGTTTATGGCAGCGGGGCACTGAAGCTTTCTTT. This gives the protein CASSLWQRGTEAFF.